The 13 T cell receptor beta chains below come from one sample, sequenced in a study of cytomegalovirus exposure and HLA in healthy donors. It was with 60 Vbeta and 13 Jbeta primers that the PCR ran. Assay: immunoSEQ multiplex PCR; the TCRdb copy retains only in-frame clones and omits some. There are 85,000 to 130,000 clones in the sample; approximately 82% occur only once, and 2.5% lies in the top ten. Input material: PBMCs. All receptors come from a man aged 35 to 55 in good health and CMV-seronegative.

The J gene is TRBJ2-2, the V gene TRBV6-1, with D possibly being TRBD2 (5 bases). Trimming took off 11 bases at V and 5 bases at J, with 12 bases between the two ends. The CDR3 extends over 12 amino acids. The germline V gene encodes CDR1 MNHNS and CDR2 SASEGT. This CDR3 reads CAVSGMTGELFF. The CDR3 region has the DNA TGTGCCGTATCGGGGATGACCGGGGAGCTGTTTTTT.

This clone was observed a single time. The J gene is TRBJ1-6, the V gene TRBV5-1; a weak D match, TRBD1 (6 bases). Germline values: CDR1 SGHRS, CDR2 YFSETQ. CDR3 length: 16 residues. V lost 0 bases to trimming and J lost 6 bases, with 13 bases between them. The CDR3 protein is CASSLVAGASNSPLHF. CDR3 in DNA: TGCGCCAGCAGCTTGGTGGCAGGGGCCTCTAATTCACCCCTCCACTTT.

The V gene is TRBV5-4, the J gene TRBJ2-1; 8 nucleotides match TRBD2. The germline V gene has CDR1 SGHNT and CDR2 YYREEE (reference sequence). The CDR3 extends over 16 amino acids. V trimming: 4 bases; J trimming: 9 bases; junction bases outside the gene matches: 15. The CDR3, as DNA: TGTGCCAGCAGCCCCCCGCAGGAGCGGGGGAGGGTTGAGCAGTTCTTC. Translating gives CASSPPQERGRVEQFF.

The gene calls are TRBV15 and TRBJ2-6; TRBD1 matches at 7 bases. The length of the CDR3 is 15 residues. V lost 4 bases and J lost 2; bases outside the gene matches: 2. The germline gives CDR1 LNHNV, CDR2 YYDKDF (reference sequence). The CDR3 sequence: CATSTTGTGANVLTF. In nucleotides, the CDR3 is TGTGCCACCAGCACGACAGGGACTGGGGCCAACGTCCTGACTTTC.

In this sample, this clone turned up once. This chain uses TRBV5-1 with TRBJ2-2, with 7 bases matching TRBD1. V was pared by 4 bases and J by 5 bases, with 8 bases of the junction left unmatched. CDR1 SGHRS and CDR2 YFSETQ come from the germline V gene. This CDR3 is built from 15 residues. The CDR3, as DNA: TGCGCCAGCAGCGGCCCGGGACAGAGGACCGGGGAGCTGTTTTTT. It codes for CASSGPGQRTGELFF.

The CDR3 DNA reads as TGTGCCAGCAGACAGGGGGGGGACACCGGGGAGCTGTTTTTT. Its protein product is CASRQGGDTGELFF. This sequence joins TRBV2 and TRBJ2-2, with D possibly TRBD1 on 8 matching bases. V was pared by 6 bases and J by 3 bases, with 11 bases between. The germline gives CDR1 SNHLY, CDR2 FYNNEI. This CDR3 has 14 amino acids.

This chain links TRBV4-2 with TRBJ2-2, with 9 nucleotides matching TRBD2. The germline V gene has CDR1 LGHNA and CDR2 YNFKEQ. The CDR3 has 18 amino acids. V trimming: 4 bases; J trimming: 1 base; junction bases outside the gene matches: 10. This CDR3 reads CASSPRGASGVNTGELFF. The CDR3 DNA reads as TGTGCCAGCAGCCCGAGGGGAGCTAGCGGGGTGAACACCGGGGAGCTGTTTTTT.

The count of this clone is one. The sample has other DNA sequences that encode this CDR3 too. The chain uses TRBV7-9 and TRBJ2-7, with 9 bases identical to TRBD1. Germline CDR1 is SEHNR and CDR2 is FQNEAQ (reference sequence). This CDR3 has 14 residues. V lost 4 bases, J lost 1 base, and 2 bases stayed unmatched. The CDR3 loop is CASSSGTGSYEQYF. DNA of the CDR3: TGTGCCAGCAGCTCCGGGACAGGGTCCTACGAGCAGTACTTC. The complete variable domain, with remaining parts taken from reference TRBV7-9 and TRBJ2-7, reads DTGVSQNPRHKITKRGQNVTFRCDPISEHNRLYWYRQTLGQGPEFLTYFQNEAQLEKSRLLSDRFSAERPKGSFSTLEIQRTEQGDSAMYLCASSSGTGSYEQYFGPGTRLTVT.

The chain carries TRBV5-1 and TRBJ2-7; a possible D gene is TRBD1 (6 bases). CDR3 length: 13 residues. Germline assignment: CDR1 SGHRS and CDR2 YFSETQ. Trimming shortened V by 8 bases and J by 4 bases, and 16 bases separated the two germline ends. CDR3 coding DNA: TGCGCCAGTCGACGGGACATAAAATACGAGCAGTACTTC. Translated: CASRRDIKYEQYF.

J is TRBJ2-3 and V is TRBV7-6; 8 bases match TRBD1. The CDR3 covers 15 residues. V was clipped by 8 bases and J by 2 bases; unmatched bases: 9. Germline V gene lookup returns CDR1 SGHVS and CDR2 FNYEAQ. The CDR3 here is CASGPQGQDTDTQYF. Written as DNA, the CDR3 is TGTGCCAGCGGGCCCCAGGGACAGGACACAGATACGCAGTATTTT.

Worth noting for this clone: A junction boundary mismatches the germline segment, possibly from a read error. CDR3 sequence reads: CASSQGQGWNEQFF. CDR3 coding DNA: TGCGCCAGCAGCCAGGGACAGGGGTGGAATGAGCAGTTCTTC. The V and J genes are TRBV5-8 and TRBJ2-1; 10 bases line up with TRBD1. Germline assignment: CDR1 SGHTS and CDR2 YDEGEE. There are 14 residues in the CDR3.

This chain joins TRBV4-1 and TRBJ1-2; 9 positions agree with TRBD1. CDR3 length: 15 amino acids. The J segment lost 3 bases and the V segment lost 3 bases, leaving 5 bases of the junction unmatched. Germline CDR1 is MGHRA and CDR2 is YSYEKL. DNA of the CDR3: TGCGCCAGCAGCCACGCGGACAGGGGAGACTATGGCTACACCTTC. Protein sequence: CASSHADRGDYGYTF.

This clone showed up just a few times. This chain connects TRBV7-9 to TRBJ2-5; 8 bases match TRBD1. The V segment lost 5 bases and the J segment 3 bases; nucleotides outside the gene matches: 5. CDR1 is SEHNR, CDR2 FQNEAQ, per germline (reference sequence). The CDR3 totals 14 residues. The CDR3 protein is CASSLGTGKETQYF. The CDR3 bases are TGTGCCAGCAGCCTAGGGACAGGAAAAGAGACCCAGTACTTC.